This T cell receptor (beta chain) stems from a study of T cell responses to AZD1222 COVID-19 vaccine. In the study overall: Pooled together were second doses at about 4 or about 12 weeks.

The CDR3 is made up of 13 amino acids. The germline V and J ends were trimmed by 5 bases and 1 base, with 7 bases remaining between them. Per the germline V gene, CDR1 is SGHDN and CDR2 is FVKESK. This table comes from immunoSEQ multiplex PCR, and its TCRdb copy is limited to in-frame clones, with some not included. There are 100,000 or so clones in the sample; 86% occur only once, and 5% lies in the top ten. The origin of this receptor is an adult in good health. The material was peripheral blood, obtained on day 0 of AZD1222 vaccination. The chain couples TRBV14 to TRBJ2-3, with a possible D match to TRBD1 (5 bases). CDR3 sequence: CASSSRGTDTQYF. CDR3 coding DNA: TGTGCCAGCAGCTCCAGGGGCACAGATACGCAGTATTTT.